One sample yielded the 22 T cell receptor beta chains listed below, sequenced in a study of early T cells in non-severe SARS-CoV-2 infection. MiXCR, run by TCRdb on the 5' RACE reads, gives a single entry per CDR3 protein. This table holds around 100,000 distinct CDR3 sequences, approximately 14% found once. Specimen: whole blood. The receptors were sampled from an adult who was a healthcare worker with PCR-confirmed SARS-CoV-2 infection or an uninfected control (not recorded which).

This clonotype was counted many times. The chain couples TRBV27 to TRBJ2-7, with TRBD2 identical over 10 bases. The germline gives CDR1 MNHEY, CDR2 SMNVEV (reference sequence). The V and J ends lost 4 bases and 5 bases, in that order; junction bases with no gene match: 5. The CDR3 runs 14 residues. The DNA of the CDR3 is TGTGCCAGCAGTTCGAGACTAGCGGGTAACGAGCAGTACTTC. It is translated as CASSSRLAGNEQYF.

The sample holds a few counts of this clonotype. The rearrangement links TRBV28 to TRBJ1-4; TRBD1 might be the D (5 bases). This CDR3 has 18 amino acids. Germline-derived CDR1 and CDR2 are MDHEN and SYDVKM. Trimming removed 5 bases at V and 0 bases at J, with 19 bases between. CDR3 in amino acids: CASSPWDSTTATNEKLFF. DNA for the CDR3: TGTGCCAGCAGTCCTTGGGACTCTACTACTGCAACTAATGAAAAACTGTTTTTT.

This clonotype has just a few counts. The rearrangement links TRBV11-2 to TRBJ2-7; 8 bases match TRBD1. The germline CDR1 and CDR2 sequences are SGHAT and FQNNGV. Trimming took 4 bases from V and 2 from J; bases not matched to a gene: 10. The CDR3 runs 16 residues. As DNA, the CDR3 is TGTGCCAGCAGCTCCATTTCCTGGACAGGGACCTACGAGCAGTACTTC. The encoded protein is CASSSISWTGTYEQYF.

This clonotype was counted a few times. The CDR3 DNA follows: TGTGCCAGTAGTAGGGACAGTGGGCTAGAAGAAGCTTTCTTT. It translates to CASSRDSGLEEAFF. The rearrangement joins TRBV19 to TRBJ1-1; 7 nucleotides match TRBD1. Per germline, CDR1 LNHDA and CDR2 SQIVND (reference sequence). With V trimmed by 4 bases and J by 8 bases, 10 bases remained unmatched. The CDR3 loop spans 14 amino acids.

CDR3 loop: CATANDGTDTQYF. In DNA, the CDR3 is TGTGCCACCGCGAATGACGGCACAGATACGCAGTATTTT. This chain connects TRBV24-1 to TRBJ2-3; D not certain. The V gene's germline CDR1 is KGHDR and CDR2 SFDVKD. This CDR3 is built from 13 residues. The ends were cut back, 9 bases at V and 1 base at J, with 10 bases in the middle.

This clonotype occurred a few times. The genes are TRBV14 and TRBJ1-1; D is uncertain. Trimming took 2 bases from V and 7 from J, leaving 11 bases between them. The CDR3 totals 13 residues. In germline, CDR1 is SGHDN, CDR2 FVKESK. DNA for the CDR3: TGTGCCAGCAGCCAAAGACCCGGAGGTGAAGCTTTCTTT. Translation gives CASSQRPGGEAFF.

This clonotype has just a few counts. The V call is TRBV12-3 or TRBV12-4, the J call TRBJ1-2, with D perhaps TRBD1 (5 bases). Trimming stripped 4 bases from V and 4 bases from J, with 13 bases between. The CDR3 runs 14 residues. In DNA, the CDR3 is TGTGCCAGCAGTTCCGCGGGGGAGGTCTATGGCTACACCTTC. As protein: CASSSAGEVYGYTF.

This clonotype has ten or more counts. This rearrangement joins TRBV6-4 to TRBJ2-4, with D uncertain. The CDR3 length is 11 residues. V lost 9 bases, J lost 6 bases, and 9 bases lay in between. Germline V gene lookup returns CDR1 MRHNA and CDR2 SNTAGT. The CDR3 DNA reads TGTGCCAGGGTATCTTTAAACATTCAGTACTTC. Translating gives CARVSLNIQYF.

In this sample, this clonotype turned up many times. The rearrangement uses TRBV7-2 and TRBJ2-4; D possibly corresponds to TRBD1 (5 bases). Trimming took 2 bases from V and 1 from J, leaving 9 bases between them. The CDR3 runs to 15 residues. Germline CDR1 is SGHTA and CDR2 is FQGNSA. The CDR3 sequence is CASSLSRGAKNIQYF. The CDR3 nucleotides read TGTGCCAGCAGCTTAAGTAGGGGTGCCAAAAACATTCAGTACTTC.

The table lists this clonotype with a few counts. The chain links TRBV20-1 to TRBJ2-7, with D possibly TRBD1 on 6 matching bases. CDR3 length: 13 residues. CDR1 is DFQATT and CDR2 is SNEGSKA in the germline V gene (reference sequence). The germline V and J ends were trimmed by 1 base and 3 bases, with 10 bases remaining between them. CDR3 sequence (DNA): TGCAGTGCTAGAGGGCAGGGGCGCTACGAGCAGTACTTC. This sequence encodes CSARGQGRYEQYF.

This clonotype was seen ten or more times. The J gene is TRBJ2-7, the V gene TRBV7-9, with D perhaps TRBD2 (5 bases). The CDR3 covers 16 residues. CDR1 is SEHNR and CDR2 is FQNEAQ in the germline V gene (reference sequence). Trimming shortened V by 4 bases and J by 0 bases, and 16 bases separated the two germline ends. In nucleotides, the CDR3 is TGTGCCAGCAGCTCTCCCCCAACCACTAGCTCCTACGAGCAGTACTTC. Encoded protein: CASSSPPTTSSYEQYF.

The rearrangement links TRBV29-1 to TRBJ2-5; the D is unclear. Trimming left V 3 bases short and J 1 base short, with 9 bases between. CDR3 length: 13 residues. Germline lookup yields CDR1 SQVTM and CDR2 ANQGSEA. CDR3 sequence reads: CSVDDGSQETQYF. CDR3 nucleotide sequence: TGCAGCGTTGATGATGGCAGCCAAGAGACCCAGTACTTC.

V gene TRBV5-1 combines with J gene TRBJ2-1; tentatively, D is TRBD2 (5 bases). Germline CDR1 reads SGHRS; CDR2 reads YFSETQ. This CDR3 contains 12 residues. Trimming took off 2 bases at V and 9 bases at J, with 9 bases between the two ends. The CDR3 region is CASSLTSSEQFF. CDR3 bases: TGCGCCAGCAGCTTAACTAGTAGTGAGCAGTTCTTC.

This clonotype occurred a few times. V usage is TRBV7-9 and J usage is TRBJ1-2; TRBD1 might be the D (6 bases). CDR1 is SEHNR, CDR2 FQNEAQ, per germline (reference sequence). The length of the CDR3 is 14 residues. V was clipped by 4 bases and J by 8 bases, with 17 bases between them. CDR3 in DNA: TGTGCCAGCAGCTACGGACAGTTAGAAGACGGCTACACCTTC. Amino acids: CASSYGQLEDGYTF.

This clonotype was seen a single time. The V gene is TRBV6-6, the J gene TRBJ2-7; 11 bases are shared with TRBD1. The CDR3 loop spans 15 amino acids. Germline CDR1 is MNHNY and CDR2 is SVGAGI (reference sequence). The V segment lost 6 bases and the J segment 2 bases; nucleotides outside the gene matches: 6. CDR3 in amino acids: CASRPRDRGTYEQYF. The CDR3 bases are TGTGCCAGCAGACCGCGGGACAGGGGGACCTACGAGCAGTACTTC.

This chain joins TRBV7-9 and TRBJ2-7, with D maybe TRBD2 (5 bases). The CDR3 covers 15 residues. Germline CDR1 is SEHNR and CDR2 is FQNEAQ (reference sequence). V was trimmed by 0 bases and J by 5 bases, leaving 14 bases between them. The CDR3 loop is CASSLARLATHEQYF. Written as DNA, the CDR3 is TGTGCCAGCAGCTTAGCTCGGCTAGCTACCCACGAGCAGTACTTC.

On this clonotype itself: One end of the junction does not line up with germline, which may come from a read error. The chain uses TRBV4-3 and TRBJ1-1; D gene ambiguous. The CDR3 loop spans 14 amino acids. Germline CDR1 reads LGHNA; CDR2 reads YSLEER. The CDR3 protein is CAGSQERVRTEAFF. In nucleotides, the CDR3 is TGCGCCGGCAGCCAAGAGCGGGTCAGGACTGAAGCTTTCTTT.

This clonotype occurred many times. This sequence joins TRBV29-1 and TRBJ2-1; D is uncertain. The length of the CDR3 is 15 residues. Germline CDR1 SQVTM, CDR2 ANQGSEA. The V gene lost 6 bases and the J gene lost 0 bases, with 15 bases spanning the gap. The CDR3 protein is CSVGKGARSYNEQFF. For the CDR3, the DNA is TGCAGCGTGGGAAAGGGTGCCCGCTCCTACAATGAGCAGTTCTTC.

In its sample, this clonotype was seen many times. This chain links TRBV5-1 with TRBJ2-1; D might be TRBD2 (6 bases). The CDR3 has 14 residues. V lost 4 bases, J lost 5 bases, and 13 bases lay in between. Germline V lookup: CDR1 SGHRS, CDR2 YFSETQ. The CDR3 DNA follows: TGCGCCAGCAGCCCCGGGAGTTCCCACAATGAGCAGTTCTTC. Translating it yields CASSPGSSHNEQFF.

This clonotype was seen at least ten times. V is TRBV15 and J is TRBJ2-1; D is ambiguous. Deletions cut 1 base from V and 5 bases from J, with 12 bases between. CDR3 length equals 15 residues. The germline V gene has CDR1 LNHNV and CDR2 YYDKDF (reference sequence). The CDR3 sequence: CATSRGELPHNEQFF. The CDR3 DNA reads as TGTGCCACCAGCAGAGGCGAACTACCCCACAATGAGCAGTTCTTC.

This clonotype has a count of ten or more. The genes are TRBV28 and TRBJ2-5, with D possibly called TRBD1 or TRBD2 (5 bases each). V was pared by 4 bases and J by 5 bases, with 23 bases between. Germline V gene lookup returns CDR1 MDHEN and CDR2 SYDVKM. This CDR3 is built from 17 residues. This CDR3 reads CASSSSLVRDRGETQYF. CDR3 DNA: TGTGCCAGCAGTTCTTCTTTAGTCCGGGACCGCGGCGAGACCCAGTACTTC.

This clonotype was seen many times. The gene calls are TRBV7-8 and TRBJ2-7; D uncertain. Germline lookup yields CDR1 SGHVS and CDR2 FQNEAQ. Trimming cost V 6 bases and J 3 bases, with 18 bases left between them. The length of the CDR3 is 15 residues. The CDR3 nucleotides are TGTGCCAGCAGTCACCTGAATCAGCCGGACTACGAGCAGTACTTC. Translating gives CASSHLNQPDYEQYF. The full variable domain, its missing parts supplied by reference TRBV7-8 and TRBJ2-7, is GAGVSQSPRYKVAKRGQDVALRCDPISGHVSLFWYQQALGQGPEFLTYFQNEAQLDKSGLPSDRFFAERPEGSVSTLKIQRTQQEDSAVYLCASSHLNQPDYEQYFGPGTRLTVT.